The 30 T cell receptor beta chains reported below all come from one sample, sequenced in a study of blood T cell repertoires in COVID-19. Sequencing used immunoSEQ multiplex PCR; TCRdb keeps in-frame clones, though not all of them. The sample gives some 180,000 clones, approximately 80% of which show up once; about 13% is in the top ten. Sequenced material: peripheral blood. These receptors all stem from a human donor in a cohort sampled during active COVID-19.

The CDR3 DNA reads TGTGCCATCAGTCCGGCGACAGGGAACTCCTACGAGCAGTACTTC. As protein: CAISPATGNSYEQYF. V is TRBV10-3 and J is TRBJ2-7, with 7 bases aligning to TRBD1. The ends lost 5 bases at V and 0 bases at J; junction bases unmatched: 7. There are 15 residues in the CDR3. Germline values: CDR1 ENHRY, CDR2 SYGVKD.

As regards this clone: This sample includes further DNA sequences coding for the same CDR3. The chain combines TRBV14 with TRBJ1-3; D is unresolved. The V and J ends lost 3 bases and 4 bases respectively, with 4 bases between them. The germline CDR1 and CDR2 sequences are SGHDN and FVKESK. This CDR3 has 12 amino acids. The DNA of the CDR3 is TGTGCCAGCAGCCACTTGGGAAACACCATATATTTT. It is translated as CASSHLGNTIYF.

The V call is TRBV6-1, the J call TRBJ1-5; D is unresolved. The V gene lost 2 bases and the J gene lost 3 bases, with 23 bases spanning the gap. Germline V CDR1 and CDR2: MNHNS, SASEGT. The CDR3 contains 19 residues. The CDR3 coding sequence is TGTGCCAGCAGTGAAAACAGACGGTCGTCATTCCAACCCAATCAGCCCCAGCATTTT. Encoded protein: CASSENRRSSFQPNQPQHF.

The chain carries TRBV6-5 and TRBJ2-7; 12 bases fit TRBD2. The CDR3 length is 15 residues. CDR1 is MNHEY, CDR2 SVGAGI, per germline. Trimming removed 6 bases from V and 6 bases from J; junction bases left unmatched: 9. In nucleotides, the CDR3 is TGTGCCAGCAGACTCGGACTAGCGGGACCGGGCGAGCAGTACTTC. Translated: CASRLGLAGPGEQYF.

V gene TRBV27 combines with J gene TRBJ2-3; 8 bases align to TRBD2. After removal of 4 bases from V and 5 bases from J, the junction contained 8 bases not matched to a gene. The germline V gene encodes CDR1 MNHEY and CDR2 SMNVEV (reference sequence). The CDR3 is 15 residues long. CDR3 amino acids: CASSSIAGLIDTQYF. The CDR3, as DNA: TGTGCCAGCAGTTCTATAGCGGGGCTGATAGATACGCAGTATTTT.

The sample holds one count of this clone. A much larger clone lies one base from this, so it may be a read error. The V call is TRBV21-1, the J call TRBJ2-5; TRBD1, the table's D call, lacks a check against the DNA. TRBV21-1 is flagged as a pseudogene. This CDR3 is 15 amino acids long. In DNA form, the CDR3 reads TGTGCCAGCAGGGACAGCGTATACCGCCAAGAGACCCAGTACTTC. Amino acids: CASRDSVYRQETQYF.

The chain employs TRBV15 and TRBJ2-7; D perhaps matches TRBD2 (7 bases). CDR3 size: 15 residues. Trimming removed 0 bases from V and 2 bases from J, with 11 bases in between. Per the germline V gene, CDR1 is LNHNV and CDR2 is YYDKDF (reference sequence). In DNA, the CDR3 is TGTGCCACCAGCAGAGAGCGGGGGCGCCCCTACGAGCAGTACTTC. Translating it yields CATSRERGRPYEQYF.

This clone was counted many times. The chain recombines TRBV28 with TRBJ1-2, with 8 bases lining up with TRBD1. Germline trimming cut 5 bases from V and 8 bases from J; bases unmatched to any gene: 13. Germline V lookup: CDR1 MDHEN, CDR2 SYDVKM. The CDR3 consists of 15 residues. Written as DNA, the CDR3 is TGTGCCAGCAGTCGGCCTCAGGGGGCGCAGAGAGGCTACACCTTC. Protein product: CASSRPQGAQRGYTF.

V and J are TRBV7-6 and TRBJ2-1, with D maybe TRBD1 (6 bases). V was pared by 5 bases and J by 0 bases, with 11 bases between. This CDR3 comprises 15 residues. Germline values: CDR1 SGHVS, CDR2 FNYEAQ. CDR3 in DNA: TGTGCCAGCAGCCCCCGGGACAACTCCTACAATGAGCAGTTCTTC. This translates into CASSPRDNSYNEQFF.

The chain is built from TRBV29-1 and TRBJ2-3, with TRBD2 identical over 7 bases. J lost 1 base, V lost 7 bases, and 14 bases had no gene match. Germline loops: CDR1 SQVTM, CDR2 ANQGSEA. The CDR3 consists of 16 residues. CDR3 protein: CSARSFGRERTDTQYF. In DNA form, the CDR3 reads TGCAGCGCCCGTAGTTTTGGGCGGGAGCGCACAGATACGCAGTATTTT.

V and J are TRBV28 and TRBJ2-7, with a possible D match to TRBD1 (6 bases). Looked up from germline, CDR1 is MDHEN and CDR2 is SYDVKM. V was cut by 2 bases and J by 2 bases, with 19 bases left in between. The CDR3 totals 17 residues. The CDR3 DNA is TGTGCCAGCAGTTTACCCGGACGAGGGACACCGACCTACGAGCAGTACTTC. This translates into CASSLPGRGTPTYEQYF.

This rearrangement joins TRBV28 to TRBJ2-4; possible D gene TRBD2, 6 bases. In germline, CDR1 is MDHEN, CDR2 SYDVKM. Trimming took 5 bases from V and 1 from J, leaving 15 bases between them. CDR3 length: 16 residues. CDR3 bases: TGTGCCAGCAGTCAAACTAGCTTTGGGGCCAAAAACATTCAGTACTTC. Its translation: CASSQTSFGAKNIQYF.

The V and J genes are TRBV3-1 (or the pseudogene TRBV3-2) and TRBJ2-3, with TRBD2 identical over 9 bases. The V gene end was trimmed by 4 bases and the J gene end by 6 bases; junction bases not matched to a gene: 8. Germline-derived CDR1 and CDR2 are LGHDT and YNNKEL (reference sequence). This CDR3 is built from 15 residues. The CDR3 DNA reads as TGTGCCAGCAGCCCTTGGGCTAGCGGGACTGATACGCAGTATTTT. Its translation: CASSPWASGTDTQYF.

This clone was detected only once. The J gene is TRBJ2-5, the V gene TRBV7-2, with TRBD1 identical over 7 bases. The junction had 4 bases not matched to a gene; V was cut back by 4 bases and J by 5 bases. Germline V gene data show CDR1 as SGHTA and CDR2 as FQGNSA. The CDR3 has 13 residues. The CDR3 loop reads CASSSGQAETQYF. In DNA, the CDR3 is TGTGCCAGCAGCTCCGGACAGGCGGAGACCCAGTACTTC.

The genes are TRBV11-2 and TRBJ2-2, with 9 positions matching TRBD1. Trimming cost V 5 bases and J 3 bases; bases outside gene matches: 10. CDR1 and CDR2 (germline): SGHAT, FQNNGV. This CDR3 contains 17 residues. CDR3 sequence reads: CASSPTGGDVDTGELFF. The DNA of the CDR3 is TGTGCCAGCAGCCCAACAGGGGGCGATGTGGACACCGGGGAGCTGTTTTTT.

In its sample, this clone was seen once. The chain recombines TRBV3-1 (or the pseudogene TRBV3-2) with TRBJ2-7; 11 positions match TRBD2. V lost 3 bases, J lost 2 bases, and 6 bases stayed unmatched. The germline V gene encodes CDR1 LGHDT and CDR2 YNNKEL (reference sequence). The CDR3 extends over 16 amino acids. CDR3 bases: TGTGCCAGCAGCCATCTACTAGCGGGAGTGACCTACGAGCAGTACTTC. Protein product: CASSHLLAGVTYEQYF.

The chain employs TRBV2 and TRBJ2-7, with 7 bases that match TRBD2. There are 15 residues in the CDR3. Germline trimming cut 1 base from V and 4 bases from J; bases unmatched to any gene: 7. Germline V gene sequence: CDR1 SNHLY, CDR2 FYNNEI. CDR3 amino acids: CASSEVQAGIYEQYF. Here the CDR3 DNA reads TGTGCCAGCAGTGAAGTCCAAGCGGGGATTTACGAGCAGTACTTC.

This clone was observed a handful of times. The chain joins TRBV30 to TRBJ1-5; no firm D call. Germline V gives CDR1 GTSNPN, CDR2 SVGIG (reference sequence). Trimming removed 4 bases from V and 0 bases from J, with 10 bases in between. The CDR3 sequence is 14 residues long. The CDR3 spells CAWTEPNSNQPQHF. CDR3 nucleotides: TGTGCCTGGACAGAACCAAATAGCAATCAGCCCCAGCATTTT.

This clone has only one observation. This specimen includes other DNA sequences encoding the same CDR3. The chain links TRBV11-3 to TRBJ2-3, with D possibly matching TRBD1 (5 bases). V was cut by 1 base and J by 4 bases, with 6 bases left in between. The CDR3 totals 13 residues. Per germline, CDR1 SGHNT and CDR2 YENEEA. CDR3 in DNA: TGTGCCAGCAGCTTAGGGGGCGCAGATACGCAGTATTTT. It specifies CASSLGGADTQYF.

The gene calls are TRBV27 and TRBJ2-3; TRBD2 matches at 11 bases. V lost 5 bases, J lost 5 bases, and 12 bases stayed unmatched. This CDR3 spans 17 amino acids. CDR1 MNHEY and CDR2 SMNVEV come from the germline V gene (reference sequence). This CDR3 reads CASSPRGLAGGRDTQYF. In DNA, the CDR3 is TGTGCCAGCAGTCCCCGTGGCCTAGCGGGAGGCCGAGATACGCAGTATTTT.

The gene calls are TRBV18 and TRBJ2-1, with TRBD1 as a possible D gene (5 bases). The CDR3 is 15 residues long. CDR1 is KGHSH, CDR2 LQKENI, per germline. The V and J ends lost 3 bases and 3 bases respectively, with 12 bases between them. The chain's CDR3 is CASSPQQAYYNEQFF. DNA of the CDR3: TGTGCCAGCTCACCCCAACAGGCCTACTACAATGAGCAGTTCTTC. The entire variable domain, with the rest obtained from reference TRBV18 and TRBJ2-1, is as follows: NAGVMQNPRHLVRRRGQEARLRCSPMKGHSHVYWYRQLPEEGLKFMVYLQKENIIDESGMPKERFSAEFPKEGPSILRIQQVVRGDSAAYFCASSPQQAYYNEQFFGPGTRLTVL.

The chain has TRBV5-1 and TRBJ2-1; 10 bases line up with TRBD2. V dropped 6 bases and J dropped 2; count of bases not matched to a gene: 2. The germline V gene has CDR1 SGHRS and CDR2 YFSETQ. There are 14 residues in the CDR3. For the CDR3, the DNA is TGCGCCAGCAAACTAGCGGGACCCTACAATGAGCAGTTCTTC. Residues: CASKLAGPYNEQFF.

The J gene is TRBJ2-2, the V gene TRBV11-3; the D gene is possibly TRBD1 (5 bases). The CDR3 length is 13 residues. V was pared by 5 bases and J by 4 bases, with 8 bases between. Germline lookup yields CDR1 SGHNT and CDR2 YENEEA. The CDR3 protein is CASSVQGTGELFF. The CDR3, as DNA: TGTGCCAGCAGCGTGCAGGGCACCGGGGAGCTGTTTTTT.

The V call is TRBV1, the J call TRBJ2-4; the D segment call TRBD2 is taken from the table without a DNA check. TRBV1 is a documented pseudogene. The CDR3 runs 16 residues. The CDR3: CTSSQEPPLAKNIQYF. DNA for the CDR3: TGCACCAGCAGCCAAGAACCCCCACTAGCCAAAAACATTCAGTACTTC.

The CDR3: CASSFGTGGNTIYF. The CDR3 coding sequence is TGCGCCAGCAGCTTCGGGACAGGAGGAAACACCATATATTTT. The chain links TRBV5-1 to TRBJ1-3; 8 nucleotides line up with TRBD1. This CDR3 region has 14 residues. The germline V gene encodes CDR1 SGHRS and CDR2 YFSETQ. V was pared by 2 bases and J by 4 bases, with 2 bases of the junction left unmatched.

For this clone: Other DNA sequences from this sample encode an identical CDR3 as well. The J gene is TRBJ2-7, the V gene TRBV28; maybe TRBD1 (5 bases). The CDR3 totals 12 residues. V lost 2 bases, J lost 4 bases, and 6 bases lay in between. In germline, CDR1 is MDHEN, CDR2 SYDVKM. The DNA of the CDR3 is TGTGCCAGCAGTTTAGACAGTTACGAGCAGTACTTC. Translation gives CASSLDSYEQYF. Using reference TRBV28 and TRBJ2-7 for the parts outside the CDR3, the full variable domain is DVKVTQSSRYLVKRTGEKVFLECVQDMDHENMFWYRQDPGLGLRLIYFSYDVKMKEKGDIPEGYSVSREKKERFSLILESASTNQTSMYLCASSLDSYEQYFGPGTRLTVT.

This clone was picked up a small number of times. The chain couples TRBV3-1 (or the pseudogene TRBV3-2) to TRBJ2-7, with 7 bases that match TRBD2. CDR1 LGHDT and CDR2 YNNKEL come from the germline V gene (reference sequence). The CDR3 spans 15 residues. With 4 bases clipped from V and 0 bases from J, the junction kept 6 bases outside the gene matches. The DNA of the CDR3 is TGTGCCAGCAGCCGGGGAGCTAGCGGCTCCTACGAGCAGTACTTC. Residues: CASSRGASGSYEQYF.

The chain is built from TRBV2 and TRBJ2-6, with unresolved D. Germline V gene lookup returns CDR1 SNHLY and CDR2 FYNNEI. With 4 bases removed from V and 2 bases from J, the gap between germline ends came to 15 bases. The CDR3 spans 17 residues. The CDR3 DNA follows: TGTGCCAGCAGTGGACGCATCGGGTTCCCTGGGGCCAACGTCCTGACTTTC. Its translation is CASSGRIGFPGANVLTF.

This clone came up once. The chain has TRBV13 and TRBJ2-7, with 9 positions matching TRBD1. Per germline, CDR1 PRHDT and CDR2 FYEKMQ (reference sequence). J lost 3 bases, V lost 0 bases, and 3 bases had no gene match. The CDR3 consists of 15 residues. Here the CDR3 reads CASSLGQGARYEQYF. The DNA of the CDR3 is TGTGCCAGCAGCTTAGGACAGGGGGCCCGCTACGAGCAGTACTTC.

The CDR3 DNA reads TGTGCCAGCAGTTTACTAGCGAGTAGGGAATATGAGCAGTTCTTC. Encoded protein: CASSLLASREYEQFF. The genes are TRBV28 and TRBJ2-1; possible D gene TRBD2, 6 bases. This CDR3 spans 15 amino acids. The germline V and J ends were trimmed by 2 bases and 8 bases, with 16 bases remaining between them. Germline-derived CDR1 and CDR2 are MDHEN and SYDVKM.